These 8 T cell receptor beta chains share one sample of origin, sequenced in a study of beta chain features in type 1 diabetes. Isolated RNA was reverse transcribed in full, so expressed TCRB transcripts were sequenced. Assay used: immunoSEQ multiplex PCR; TCRdb lists only in-frame clones, some missing. The sample lists around 650,000 clones; around 12% were seen once. Broader study findings: Shorter TCRB CDR3s, moderately but significantly so, were found in Type 1 diabetes patients in all four CD4+ subsets.

These TCRs are of unknown antigen specificity. Material: naive CD4+ T cells from blood. The receptors were sampled from a man aged 30 to 45 with type 1 diabetes.

This chain links TRBV7-2 with TRBJ2-1, with 10 bases that match TRBD1. The CDR3 runs to 14 residues. CDR1 SGHTA and CDR2 FQGNSA come from the germline V gene. Trimming took 2 bases from V and 7 from J; bases not matched to a gene: 2. In DNA, the CDR3 is TGTGCCAGCAGCTTAATGGGACAGGGGAATGAGCAGTTCTTC. Amino acids: CASSLMGQGNEQFF.

In its sample, this clone was seen a few times. The CDR3 nucleotides read TGCGCCAGCAGCTTGGAGAACAGTGTCACCTACGAGCAGTACTTC. It yields the protein CASSLENSVTYEQYF. The chain carries TRBV5-1 and TRBJ2-7; D not certain. The CDR3 has 15 residues. V was clipped by 0 bases and J by 2 bases, with 12 bases between them. Germline values: CDR1 SGHRS, CDR2 YFSETQ.

In its sample, this clone was seen a few times. The chain has TRBV5-5 and TRBJ2-3; no firm D call. CDR3 size: 12 residues. V was trimmed by 0 bases and J by 4 bases, leaving 3 bases between them. CDR1 is SGHKS and CDR2 is YYEKEE in the germline V gene (reference sequence). The CDR3 protein is CASSLEADTQYF. CDR3 nucleotides: TGTGCCAGCAGCTTGGAAGCAGATACGCAGTATTTT. Full variable domain (outside the CDR3, taken from reference TRBV5-5 and TRBJ2-3): DAGVTQSPTHLIKTRGQQVTLRCSPISGHKSVSWYQQVLGQGPQFIFQYYEKEERGRGNFPDRFSARQFPNYSSELNVNALLLGDSALYLCASSLEADTQYFGPGTRLTVL.

This clone appeared a few times. In DNA, the CDR3 is TGTGCCAGCAGCCAAGTCGGAGGGGATCGGACCGGGGAGCTGTTTTTT. Translating it yields CASSQVGGDRTGELFF. The gene calls are TRBV14 and TRBJ2-2, with a possible D match to TRBD2 (6 bases). CDR3 length: 16 amino acids. Germline CDR1 is SGHDN and CDR2 is FVKESK. V dropped 1 base and J dropped 5 bases, with 14 bases sitting between them. Looking up the rest from reference TRBV14 and TRBJ2-2 gives the full variable domain: EAGVTQFPSHSVIEKGQTVTLRCDPISGHDNLYWYRRVMGKEIKFLLHFVKESKQDESGMPNNRFLAERTGGTYSTLKVQPAELEDSGVYFCASSQVGGDRTGELFFGEGSRLTVL.

This clone was seen more than once but under ten times. This chain connects TRBV14 to TRBJ2-1, with a weak D call TRBD1 (6 bases). Germline V gene lookup returns CDR1 SGHDN and CDR2 FVKESK. Trimming left V 3 bases short and J 2 bases short, with 14 bases between. The CDR3 consists of 16 residues. For the CDR3, the DNA is TGTGCCAGCAGCCATAGGACAGCAACGACCTACAATGAGCAGTTCTTC. It translates to CASSHRTATTYNEQFF.

The chain has TRBV6-1 and TRBJ2-7; D gene uncertain. From germline, CDR1 is MNHNS and CDR2 SASEGT. The V gene lost 2 bases and the J gene lost 0 bases, with 8 bases spanning the gap. This CDR3 is built from 14 residues. CDR3 sequence (DNA): TGTGCCAGCAGTGAACAGGATATCTCCTACGAGCAGTACTTC. Protein sequence: CASSEQDISYEQYF.

The V call is TRBV7-6, the J call TRBJ2-5; D is unclear. Germline CDR1 SGHVS, CDR2 FNYEAQ. V lost 0 bases and J lost 0, with 8 bases in between. The CDR3 runs to 15 residues. Here the CDR3 DNA reads TGTGCCAGCAGCTTAGCGGGGAACGACCAAGAGACCCAGTACTTC. Protein sequence: CASSLAGNDQETQYF. Full variable domain (outside the CDR3, taken from reference TRBV7-6 and TRBJ2-5): GAGVSQSPRYKVTKRGQDVALRCDPISGHVSLYWYRQALGQGPEFLTYFNYEAQQDKSGLPNDRFSAERPEGSISTLTIQRTEQRDSAMYRCASSLAGNDQETQYFGPGTRLLVL.

The chain is built from TRBV5-1 and TRBJ2-7; 8 nucleotides align to TRBD1. The germline V gene encodes CDR1 SGHRS and CDR2 YFSETQ. Unmatched junction bases numbered 5, after V lost 0 bases and J lost 3 bases. The CDR3 runs 15 residues. The chain's CDR3 is CASSLDGDRIYEQYF. The CDR3 nucleotides read TGCGCCAGCAGCTTGGATGGGGACAGGATCTACGAGCAGTACTTC.